One and the same sample provided the 2 T cell receptor beta chains below, sequenced in a study of blood T cell repertoires in COVID-19. Only in-frame clones appear in the TCRdb table, and some are missing; sequencing was by immunoSEQ multiplex PCR. Of about 150,000 clones in the sample, approximately 88% were seen once. The specimen sequenced was peripheral blood. All receptors derive from a woman aged 60 to 75 with acute or convalescent COVID-19.

V is TRBV5-6 and J is TRBJ1-1; 10 nucleotides agree with TRBD1. Germline-derived CDR1 and CDR2 are SGHDT and YYEEEE. CDR3 length equals 13 residues. Trimming took 6 bases from V and 5 from J; bases not matched to a gene: 4. CDR3 coding DNA: TGTGCCAGCACCCGGACAGGGGGGACTGAAGCTTTCTTT. It codes for CASTRTGGTEAFF.

The chain is built from TRBV25-1 and TRBJ1-2, with TRBD1 matching 10 bases. This CDR3 is built from 16 residues. Per germline, CDR1 MGHDK and CDR2 SYGVNS. V shed 1 base, J shed 7 bases, and the junction held 9 bases outside the gene matches. The CDR3 loop is CASSESGDRGSSGYTF. The DNA for the CDR3 is TGTGCCAGCAGTGAATCGGGGGACAGGGGATCGAGTGGCTACACCTTC.